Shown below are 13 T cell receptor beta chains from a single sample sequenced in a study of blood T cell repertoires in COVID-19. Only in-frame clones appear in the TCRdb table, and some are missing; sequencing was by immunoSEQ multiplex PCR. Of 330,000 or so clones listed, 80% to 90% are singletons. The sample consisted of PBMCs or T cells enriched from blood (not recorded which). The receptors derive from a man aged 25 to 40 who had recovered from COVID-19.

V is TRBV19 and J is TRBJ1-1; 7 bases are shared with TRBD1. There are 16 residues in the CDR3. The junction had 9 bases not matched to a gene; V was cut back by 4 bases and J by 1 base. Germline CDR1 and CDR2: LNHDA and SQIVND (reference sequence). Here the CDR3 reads CASSRSRQGSNTEAFF. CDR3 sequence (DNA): TGTGCCAGTAGTAGATCCAGACAGGGCTCGAACACTGAAGCTTTCTTT.

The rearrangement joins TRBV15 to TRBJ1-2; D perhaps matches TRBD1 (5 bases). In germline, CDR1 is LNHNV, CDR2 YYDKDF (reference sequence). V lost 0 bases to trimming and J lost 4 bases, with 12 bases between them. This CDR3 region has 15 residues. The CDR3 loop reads CATSRDWGSGYGYTF. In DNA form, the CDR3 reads TGTGCCACCAGCAGAGACTGGGGCAGTGGCTATGGCTACACCTTC. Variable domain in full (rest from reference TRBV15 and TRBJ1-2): DAMVIQNPRYQVTQFGKPVTLSCSQTLNHNVMYWYQQKSSQAPKLLFHYYDKDFNNEADTPDNFQSRRPNTSFCFLDIRSPGLGDTAMYLCATSRDWGSGYGYTFGSGTRLTVV.

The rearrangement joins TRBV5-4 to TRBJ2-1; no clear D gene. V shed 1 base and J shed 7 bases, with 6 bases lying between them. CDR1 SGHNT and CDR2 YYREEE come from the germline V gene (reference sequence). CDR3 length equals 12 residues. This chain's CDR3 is CASSLMRNEQFF. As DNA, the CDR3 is TGTGCCAGCAGCTTGATGAGGAATGAGCAGTTCTTC.

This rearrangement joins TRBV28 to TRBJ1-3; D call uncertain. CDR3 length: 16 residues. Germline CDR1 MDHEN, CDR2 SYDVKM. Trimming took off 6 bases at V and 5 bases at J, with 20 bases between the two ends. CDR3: CASSPIGAAVRNTIYF. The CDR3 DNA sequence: TGTGCCAGCAGCCCCATTGGAGCGGCGGTAAGAAACACCATATATTTT.

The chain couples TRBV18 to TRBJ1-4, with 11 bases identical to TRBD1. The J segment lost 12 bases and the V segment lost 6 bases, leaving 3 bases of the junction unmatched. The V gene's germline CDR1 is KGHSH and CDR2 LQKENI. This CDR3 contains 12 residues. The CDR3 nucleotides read TGTGCCAGCTCGAGGGGACAGGGGGAACTGTTTTTT. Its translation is CASSRGQGELFF.

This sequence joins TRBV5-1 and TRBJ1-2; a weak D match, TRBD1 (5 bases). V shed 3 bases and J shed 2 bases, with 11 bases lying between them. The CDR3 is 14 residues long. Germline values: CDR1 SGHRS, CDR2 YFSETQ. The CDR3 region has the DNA TGCGCCAGCAGCTCTATGCAGGGAAACTATGGCTACACCTTC. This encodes CASSSMQGNYGYTF.

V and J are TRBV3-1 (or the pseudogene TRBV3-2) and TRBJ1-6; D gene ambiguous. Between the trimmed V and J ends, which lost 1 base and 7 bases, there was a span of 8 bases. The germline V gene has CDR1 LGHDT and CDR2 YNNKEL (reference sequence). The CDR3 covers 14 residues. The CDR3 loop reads CASSQVTDNSPLHF. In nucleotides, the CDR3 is TGTGCCAGCAGCCAAGTCACAGACAATTCACCCCTCCACTTT.

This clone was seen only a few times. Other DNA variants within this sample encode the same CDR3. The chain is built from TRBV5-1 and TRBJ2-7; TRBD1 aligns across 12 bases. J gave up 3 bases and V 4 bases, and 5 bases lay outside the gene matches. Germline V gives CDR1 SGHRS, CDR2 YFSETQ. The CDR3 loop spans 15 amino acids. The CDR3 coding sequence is TGCGCCAGCAGCCCCGGGACAGGGGGCCACTACGAGCAGTACTTC. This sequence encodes CASSPGTGGHYEQYF.

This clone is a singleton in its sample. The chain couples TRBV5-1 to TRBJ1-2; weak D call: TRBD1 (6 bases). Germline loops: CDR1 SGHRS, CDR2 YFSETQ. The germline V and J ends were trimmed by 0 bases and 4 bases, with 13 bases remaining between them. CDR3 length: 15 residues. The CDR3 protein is CASSLDQGQVYGYTF. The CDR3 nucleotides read TGCGCCAGCAGCTTGGACCAGGGGCAGGTCTATGGCTACACCTTC.

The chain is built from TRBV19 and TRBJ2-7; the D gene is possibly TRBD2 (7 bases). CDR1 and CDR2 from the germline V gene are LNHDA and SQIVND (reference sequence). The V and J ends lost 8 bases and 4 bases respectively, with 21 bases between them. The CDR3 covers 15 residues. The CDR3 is CASATLGGAQYEQYF. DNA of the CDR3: TGTGCCAGTGCAACGTTAGGGGGGGCGCAGTACGAGCAGTACTTC.

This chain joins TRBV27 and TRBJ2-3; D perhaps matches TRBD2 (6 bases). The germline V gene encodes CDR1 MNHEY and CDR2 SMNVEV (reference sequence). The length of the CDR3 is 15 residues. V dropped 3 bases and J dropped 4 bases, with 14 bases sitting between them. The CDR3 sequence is CASSFRGLIADTQYF. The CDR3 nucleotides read TGTGCCAGCAGTTTCCGGGGACTGATCGCAGATACGCAGTATTTT.

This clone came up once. In DNA, the CDR3 is TGTGCCTGGAGTTTCCCTCCGGGACAGCGAAGGGGCATTCAGTACTTC. The encoded protein is CAWSFPPGQRRGIQYF. This rearrangement joins TRBV30 to TRBJ2-4; 7 nucleotides align to TRBD1. There are 16 residues in the CDR3. Germline V lookup: CDR1 GTSNPN, CDR2 SVGIG (reference sequence). V lost 2 bases to trimming and J lost 9 bases; unmatched junction nucleotides: 16. Full variable domain (remainder filled in from reference TRBV30 and TRBJ2-4): SQTIHQWPATLVQPVGSPLSLECTVEGTSNPNLYWYRQAAGRGLQLLFYSVGIGQISSEVPQNLSASRPQDRQFILSSKKLLLSDSGFYLCAWSFPPGQRRGIQYFGAGTRLSVL.

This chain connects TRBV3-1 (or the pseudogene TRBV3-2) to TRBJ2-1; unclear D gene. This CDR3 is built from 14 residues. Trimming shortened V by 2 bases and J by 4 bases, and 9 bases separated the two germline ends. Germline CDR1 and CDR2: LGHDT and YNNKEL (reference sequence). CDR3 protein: CASSQSIAYNEQFF. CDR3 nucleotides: TGTGCCAGCAGCCAAAGTATAGCTTACAATGAGCAGTTCTTC.